The clone carrying this TCR beta chain turned up a few times. The target antigen is unknown. The data were taken from a study of OX40 agonist ivuxolimab in advanced cancers. The wider study: Administration of intravenous ivuxolimab to patients occurred every 2 weeks at 0.01 to 10 mg/kg.

CDR3 size: 10 residues. Germline V gene data show CDR1 as GTSNPN and CDR2 as SVGIG (reference sequence). V was cut by 4 bases and J by 5 bases, with 5 bases left in between. Exclusion applied to patients with autoimmune disease history or systemic immunosuppression. Broader study findings: CD8+ T cells were the subset that, on average, had more expanded clones than CD4+.

Assay: immunoSEQ multiplex PCR; the TCRdb copy retains only in-frame clones and omits some. Of around 86,000 clones in the sample, roughly 82% are singletons; the top ten hold 2.5% to 3%. The sample here was CD4+ or CD8+ T cells sorted from blood, taken in a trial of the OX40 agonist ivuxolimab. The TCR sequence derives from an adult with an advanced solid tumor such as melanoma, head and neck, liver or kidney cancer. The V call is TRBV30, the J call TRBJ1-2; no firm D call. The CDR3 loop is CAWIGYGYTF. Here the CDR3 DNA reads TGTGCCTGGATCGGGTATGGCTACACCTTC.